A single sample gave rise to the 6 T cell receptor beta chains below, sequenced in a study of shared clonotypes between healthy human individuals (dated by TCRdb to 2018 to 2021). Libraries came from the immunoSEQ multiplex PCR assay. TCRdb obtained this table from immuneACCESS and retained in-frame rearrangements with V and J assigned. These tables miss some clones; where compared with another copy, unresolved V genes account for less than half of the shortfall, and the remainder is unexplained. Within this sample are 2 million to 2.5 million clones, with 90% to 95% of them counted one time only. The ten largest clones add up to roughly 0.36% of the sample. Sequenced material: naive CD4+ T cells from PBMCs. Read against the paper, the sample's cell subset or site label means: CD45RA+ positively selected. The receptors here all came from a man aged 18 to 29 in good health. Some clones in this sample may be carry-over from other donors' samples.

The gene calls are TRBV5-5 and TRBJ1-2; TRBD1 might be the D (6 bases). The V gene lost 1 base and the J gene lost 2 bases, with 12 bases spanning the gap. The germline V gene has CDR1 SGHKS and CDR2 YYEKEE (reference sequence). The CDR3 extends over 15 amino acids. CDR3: CASSLRQGQNYGYTF. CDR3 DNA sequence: TGTGCCAGCAGCTTGCGACAAGGACAGAACTATGGCTACACCTTC. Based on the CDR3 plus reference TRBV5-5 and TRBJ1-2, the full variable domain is DAGVTQSPTHLIKTRGQQVTLRCSPISGHKSVSWYQQVLGQGPQFIFQYYEKEERGRGNFPDRFSARQFPNYSSELNVNALLLGDSALYLCASSLRQGQNYGYTFGSGTRLTVV.

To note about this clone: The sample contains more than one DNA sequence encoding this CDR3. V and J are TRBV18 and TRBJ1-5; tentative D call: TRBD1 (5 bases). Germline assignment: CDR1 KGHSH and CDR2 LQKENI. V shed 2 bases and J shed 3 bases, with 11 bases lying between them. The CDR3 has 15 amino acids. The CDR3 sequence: CASSPDSNSNQPQHF. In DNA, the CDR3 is TGTGCCAGCTCACCAGACAGCAACTCCAATCAGCCCCAGCATTTT.

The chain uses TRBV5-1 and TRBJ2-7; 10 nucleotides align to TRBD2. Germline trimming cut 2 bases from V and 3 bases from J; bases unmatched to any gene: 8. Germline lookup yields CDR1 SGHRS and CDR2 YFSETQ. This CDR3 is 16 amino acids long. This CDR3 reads CASSLGSSGGYYEQYF. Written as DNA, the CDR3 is TGCGCCAGCAGCTTAGGGTCTAGCGGGGGTTACTACGAGCAGTACTTC.

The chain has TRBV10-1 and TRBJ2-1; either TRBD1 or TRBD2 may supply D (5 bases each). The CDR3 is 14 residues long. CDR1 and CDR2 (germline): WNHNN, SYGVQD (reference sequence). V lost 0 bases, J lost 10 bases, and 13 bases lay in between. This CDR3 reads CASSESNTRDEQFF. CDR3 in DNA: TGCGCCAGCAGTGAGTCGAATACCAGGGACGAGCAGTTCTTC.

The CDR3 nucleotides read TGTGCCAGCAGCGGAGGACCACAGATCTACAATGAGCAGTTCTTC. This encodes CASSGGPQIYNEQFF. This chain connects TRBV9 to TRBJ2-1; D is unresolved. The CDR3 has 15 residues. The V end lost 3 bases, the J end lost 3 bases, and 13 bases lay between the germline ends. The germline CDR1 and CDR2 sequences are SGDLS and YYNGEE.

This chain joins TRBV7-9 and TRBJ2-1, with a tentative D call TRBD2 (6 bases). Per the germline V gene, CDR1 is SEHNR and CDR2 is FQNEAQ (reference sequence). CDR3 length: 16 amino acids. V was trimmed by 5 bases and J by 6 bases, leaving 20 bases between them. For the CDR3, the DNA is TGTGCCAGCAGCAACGACCGGAGGGCCCTCTTCAATGAGCAGTTCTTC. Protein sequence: CASSNDRRALFNEQFF.